The following is a T cell receptor (beta chain) sequence with its context. Brentuximab vedotin exposure varied among the patients, all of whom had relapsed after autologous stem cell transplantation. The entry originates in a study of PD-1 blockade in classical Hodgkin lymphoma. Assay: immunoSEQ multiplex PCR; the TCRdb copy retains only in-frame clones and omits some. Here the sample spans under 7,000 clones, about 80% being singletons. Germline V CDR1 and CDR2: SGHRS, YFSETQ. V lost 2 bases to trimming and J lost 5 bases, with 17 bases between them. The length of the CDR3 is 16 residues. The receptor was derived from a human donor with classical Hodgkin lymphoma. This rearrangement joins TRBV5-1 to TRBJ2-1; weak D call: TRBD2 (5 bases). The sample in question was peripheral blood mononuclear cells (PBMCs), obtained at baseline. The chain's CDR3 is CASSFIAGRPDNEQFF. The CDR3, as DNA: TGCGCCAGCAGCTTTATTGCGGGCCGGCCGGACAATGAGCAGTTCTTC.